The sequence of this T cell receptor beta chain was determined in a study of cytomegalovirus exposure and HLA in healthy donors listed by TCRdb under 2017. In terms of the full investigation: An earlier analysis of about 560 of the donors reported roughly 300 Gb of sequence data and around 120 million unique TCR beta sequences obtained from 180 million or so T cells. Roughly 300 gigabases of sequencing data and 70 million to 95 million unique TCR sequences made up an early release that covered approximately 620 HLA-typed donors. Of the roughly 400 genotyped donors, over 65% fell in the genetic ancestry cluster associated with self-reported Caucasian donors. The aim of the study was to test whether cataloging public T cell receptors could identify signatures of past pathogen exposure. Using immunosequencing, the study profiled T cell repertoires from 666 subjects and related those repertoires to cytomegalovirus serostatus. In addition to the first cohort of 666 subjects, a separate validation cohort of 130 or so different subjects was used. To predict cytomegalovirus infection status, the study brought together high-throughput TCR immunosequencing, statistical association of individual TCRs with disease status, and machine learning. A later analysis re-analyzed previously published TCR beta repertoires from 500 to 700 donors and added high-resolution HLA genotyping to study TCR occurrence patterns. Rather than drawing on any new phenotypic data, the later analysis identified candidate immune exposures from TCR beta sequences and the way those sequences occurred across donors. An earlier analysis of around 540 of the donors applied high-throughput TCR beta sequencing to assess whether each TCR beta V gene segment acted as functional or pseudogenic. Alongside the repertoire data, information on donor age, sex, ethnicity and CMV serostatus was compiled. Genome-wide SNP genotypes for about 65% of the 666 donors were used in a later genetic analysis, which treated that subset as a discovery cohort. All discovery cohort repertoires had been generated on a single sequencing platform. Class I and class II HLA loci were covered by the typing at four-digit resolution. Typing coverage differed by locus: A, B, C, DRB1 and DQB1 were typed in about 620-640 donors, DQA1 in 500 to 550, DPA1 in nearly 610, and DPB1 in around 440. Five DR-DQ haplotypes were treated as single units for association and clustering because of strong linkage in the cohort. Across 300 to 500 genotyped donors of the cohort, an average of approximately 200,000 unique TCR beta nucleotide sequences per donor were sequenced, and approximately 17% of those sequences were non-productive.

The library was built by means of the immunoSEQ multiplex PCR assay. For the multiplex PCR, a mixture combining 60 forward primers for TCR Vbeta segments and 13 reverse primers for TCR Jbeta segments was used. The CDR3 region of rearranged TCR beta genes was amplified from genomic DNA by a multiplex PCR assay. On the Illumina HiSeq System, the amplified TCR beta libraries were sequenced as 87-base-pair reads. The paper's data handling went like this. A later analysis tallied approximately 87 million unique TCR beta chains across the 600 to 700 repertoires, and about 10 million of those chains were shared by two or more donors. Raw reads were error-corrected and collapsed into unique sequences by a nearest-neighbor algorithm in which closely related sequences were merged to remove PCR and sequencing errors. V, D and J gene segments were assigned by aligning CDR3 sequences to IMGT reference sequences. For a sequence to be retained, a match of at least six nucleotides to both a V gene segment and a J gene segment was required. Rearrangements were classified as productive when the CDR3 lacked stop codons and remained in frame with V and J, and all other rearrangements were classified as non-productive. CDR3 was defined by IMGT convention, running from the second conserved V-encoded cysteine to the conserved J-encoded phenylalanine. The earlier analysis of some 580 of the donors excluded any sequence lacking an unambiguous match to a single V gene segment. In an earlier analysis of around 600 of the donors, V segments were called functional above 56.7% productive rearrangements and were called segregating when the between-donor standard deviation exceeded 5%. A statistical classification framework was developed to diagnose cytomegalovirus status using the catalog of TCR beta chain sequences. In a later analysis, TCR nucleotide sequences were compared against IMGT/GENE-DB human TR gene sequences so that V and J genes could be assigned. In a later analysis, CDR3 sequences and most-parsimonious VDJ recombination scenarios were assigned using the TCRdist pipeline. In a later analysis, each TCR beta chain was defined by its CDR3 amino acid sequence together with its V-gene family, and reads lacking a unique V-gene family were excluded. In a later analysis, several hundred highly shared, low-generation-probability nucleotide sequences were removed to address suspected cross-contamination and a sequencing artifact. For each public chain, a later analysis derived a clonal expansion index from normalized ranks of inferred template counts within each repertoire. Generation probabilities in a later analysis came from a VDJ recombination model fitted to out-of-frame rearrangements, and those results were checked against IGoR. In a later analysis, hypergeometric tests were used to score TCR-TCR, TCR-HLA and TCR-CMV co-occurrence, with a repertoire-size bias correction applied to TCR pairs. In a later analysis, false discovery rates were estimated by permuting HLA or CMV assignments 20 times. A later analysis grouped co-occurring TCRs with DBSCAN, adding TCRdist sequence similarity when clustering within HLA-allele-positive subsets. Repertoires with fewer than 30,000 or more than 120,000 public chains, plus five repertoires with anomalous nucleotide sharing, were excluded from co-occurrence clustering. TCRdb holds this immuneACCESS table with in-frame rearrangements only. Some clones are missing; in checked studies, unresolved V genes explain under half, and the rest has no known cause. V and J calls and clone size come straight from that table; D and trimming were deduced from the DNA. The sample data list around 130,000 clones, and 84% of these were observed just once. The ten largest clones add up to 2.5% to 3% of the sample.

Regarding this clone: There is no known antigen for this receptor. The input lacks base qualities; no much larger clone sits a single base away.

General conclusions and limits of the study: For the cohort, immune exposure information was limited to CMV serostatus. In an earlier analysis of more than 450 of the donors, most TCR beta V segments were observed in productive rearrangements about 90% or about 30% of the time, broadly matching IMGT annotations. The authors suggested that the approach could potentially be extended to other disease states and immunological phenotypes. In a later analysis, HLA-associated TCR beta chains showed more clonal expansion and lower generation probabilities than non-associated chains that were equally common. Correlated functional status among segregating V segments might be attributable to linkage disequilibrium, but an unknown experimental factor could not be ruled out. A further reported finding was that TCR beta sequences accurately predicted the HLA-A and HLA-B alleles for most subjects in the first cohort. Some IMGT-functional V segments, including TRBV6-2 and TRBV6-3, could not be told apart with the 87-base-pair reads, so those segments were excluded. Presence/absence analyses assumed roughly uniform sequencing depth across donors, an assumption that may not hold. Several of the top co-occurrence clusters appeared to be linked to parvovirus B19, influenza, CMV and Epstein-Barr virus, according to a later analysis. A later analysis associated about 18,000 TCR beta sequences with specific HLA alleles at a false discovery rate of 0.05. Cytomegalovirus status was reported to be diagnosed by the classifier with high specificity and sensitivity in both the original and validation cohorts. Only TCR beta chains were sequenced in this cohort, and the absence of alpha or paired-chain data limited detectable features. A cluster of highly shared sequence variants was judged likely to represent a technical artifact of the sequencing pipeline. Compared with the roughly 700-donor mean, donors in an Asian-associated ancestry cluster had fewer N-insertions in productive TCRs, according to a later genetic analysis. V-gene and J-gene trimming of TCR beta chains was associated with a missense DCLRE1C variant in a later genetic analysis, and the association was replicated in an independent cohort. The study listed 150 to 200 TCR beta chains as associated with cytomegalovirus. In a later analysis, TCR association rates were found to vary across HLA loci, with the most associated TCRs seen for DRB1 alleles and the fewest for HLA-C alleles. While some public TCRs were present in many individuals, most TCR sequences turned up only very rarely across donors. Because HLA typing was missing for some donors at each locus, association tests included only the typed subset. In vitro tests confirmed that three of the cytomegalovirus-associated TCR beta chains recognize cytomegalovirus antigens. According to a later analysis, most CMV-associated TCR beta chains appeared to be HLA-restricted, and the HLA associations seemed to be driven largely by CMV exposure. Because counts were too low, seventeen rarely observed V segments, including chromosome 9 orphons, were excluded from the earlier analysis of fewer than 650 of the donors. Strong co-occurrence of HLA alleles, especially DR and DQ, made assigning TCR associations to individual alleles difficult.

The cohort consisted of some 730 healthy bone marrow donors. All cohort members were sampled while nominally healthy, although unrecorded immune exposures were likely present. The donor was CMV seropositive and belonged to the group of 250 to 300 seropositive cohort members. Each donor provided a peripheral blood sample, and peripheral blood mononuclear cells were used for TCR beta sequencing. Genomic DNA was extracted from the blood cell samples with the Qiagen DNeasy Blood Extraction Kit. CDR1 and CDR2, per the germline V gene, are SGHRS and YFSETQ. Trimming accounts for 4 bases at V and 7 bases at J, while the number of junction bases matched to no gene is 12. The CDR3 contains 16 residues, cysteine and phenylalanine counted. Only the CDR3 region is kept as DNA, spanning 48 bases read in frame from base 1.

Material for sequencing was PBMCs. The chain is assembled from TRBV5-1 and TRBJ2-2; 8 bases in the middle match TRBD2. This clonotype was obtained from a woman aged 18 to 35 in good health and CMV-seropositive. The bases read TGCGCCAGCAGCGAAGCGGGGGCTCCCGAGGGCGGGGAGCTGTTTTTT. This codes for CASSEAGAPEGGELFF.